The 30 T cell receptor beta chains presented below share a single source sample, sequenced in a study of beta chain features in type 1 diabetes. Regarding the study as a whole: Type 1 diabetes patients showed a moderate but significant shortening of TCRB CDR3s in all four CD4+ subsets.

Expressed TCRB transcripts were sequenced, since all the RNA that had been isolated was reverse transcribed. Using immunoSEQ multiplex PCR, the repertoire was profiled, and TCRdb retains in-frame clones only, with some absent. The data show more than 300,000 clones, around an eighth seen once. Their specific antigens are unknown. What was sequenced was naive CD4+ T cells from blood. The origin of the receptors is a woman under 30 with type 1 diabetes.

This clone has only a few counts. V usage is TRBV28 and J usage is TRBJ2-5, with D maybe TRBD2 (6 bases). Trimming left V 8 bases short and J 2 bases short, with 9 bases between. The CDR3 is 12 residues long. The germline CDR1 and CDR2 sequences are MDHEN and SYDVKM. The CDR3 reads CASWGVQETQYF. Written as DNA, the CDR3 is TGTGCCAGCTGGGGGGTTCAAGAGACCCAGTACTTC.

The table lists this clone with a few counts. The V and J genes are TRBV5-6 and TRBJ2-7; 7 bases align to TRBD1. The J segment lost 0 bases and the V segment lost 1 base, leaving 4 bases of the junction unmatched. The germline CDR1 and CDR2 sequences are SGHDT and YYEEEE. CDR3 length: 15 residues. The CDR3 loop is CASSLFGTDSYEQYF. CDR3 nucleotides: TGTGCCAGCAGCTTGTTTGGGACAGACTCCTACGAGCAGTACTTC.

The chain recombines TRBV30 with TRBJ2-7; TRBD2 matches 16 bases. V lost 1 base, J lost 4 bases, and 7 bases stayed unmatched. The germline V gene encodes CDR1 GTSNPN and CDR2 SVGIG (reference sequence). CDR3 length equals 17 residues. This chain's CDR3 is CAWSDPGLAGGMYEQYF. DNA of the CDR3: TGTGCCTGGAGTGACCCGGGACTAGCGGGAGGGATGTACGAGCAGTACTTC.

This clone was observed a few times. The V gene is TRBV28, the J gene TRBJ2-7; D gene unclear. The CDR3 length is 13 residues. V lost 7 bases and J 6 bases, leaving 16 bases between the germline ends. Germline V CDR1 and CDR2: MDHEN, SYDVKM. This CDR3 reads CASTRGEPGEQYF. In DNA form, the CDR3 reads TGTGCCAGCACCCGCGGCGAACCTGGCGAGCAGTACTTC.

The J gene is TRBJ2-4, the V gene TRBV14, with TRBD1 matching over 9 bases. V trimming: 4 bases; J trimming: 6 bases; junction bases outside the gene matches: 7. This CDR3 has 15 amino acids. Per the germline V gene, CDR1 is SGHDN and CDR2 is FVKESK. CDR3 bases: TGTGCCAGCAGCCCATTCTGGGGACAGGGAAACATTCAGTACTTC. Its translation is CASSPFWGQGNIQYF. The entire variable domain, with the rest obtained from reference TRBV14 and TRBJ2-4, is as follows: EAGVTQFPSHSVIEKGQTVTLRCDPISGHDNLYWYRRVMGKEIKFLLHFVKESKQDESGMPNNRFLAERTGGTYSTLKVQPAELEDSGVYFCASSPFWGQGNIQYFGAGTRLSVL.

The genes are TRBV6-6 and TRBJ1-1; unclear D gene. CDR1 and CDR2 from the germline V gene are MNHNY and SVGAGI (reference sequence). The V and J ends lost 6 bases and 3 bases respectively, with 11 bases between them. CDR3 length: 13 residues. CDR3 protein: CASRPQRDTEAFF. CDR3 in DNA: TGTGCCAGCAGACCTCAGCGCGACACTGAAGCTTTCTTT.

The rearrangement links TRBV29-1 to TRBJ1-2; D gene uncertain. V gave up 7 bases and J gave up 0 bases, with 12 bases separating them. From germline, CDR1 is SQVTM and CDR2 ANQGSEA. The length of the CDR3 is 13 residues. This chain's CDR3 is CSAGVLANYGYTF. As DNA, the CDR3 is TGCAGCGCTGGAGTATTAGCTAACTATGGCTACACCTTC.

The CDR3 sequence: CAISVRVNEQFF. In DNA form, the CDR3 reads TGTGCCATCAGTGTTAGAGTTAATGAGCAGTTCTTC. The chain uses TRBV10-3 and TRBJ2-1; no definite D call. The CDR3 spans 12 residues. Germline V gene sequence: CDR1 ENHRY, CDR2 SYGVKD. Trimming removed 4 bases from V and 7 bases from J, with 8 bases in between.

This clone was picked up a small number of times. The rearrangement links TRBV7-8 to TRBJ1-1; 7 bases map to TRBD1. V was clipped by 3 bases and J by 4 bases; unmatched bases: 5. CDR1 is SGHVS and CDR2 is FQNEAQ in the germline V gene. The CDR3 sequence is 14 residues long. CDR3 nucleotides: TGTGCCAGCAGCTTGACAGGGAGATTCACTGAAGCTTTCTTT. Translating it yields CASSLTGRFTEAFF.

This clone was seen only a few times. The V gene is TRBV4-3, the J gene TRBJ2-1; a possible D gene is TRBD1 (5 bases). Trimming shortened V by 0 bases and J by 5 bases, and 11 bases separated the two germline ends. This CDR3 has 15 residues. Germline lookup yields CDR1 LGHNA and CDR2 YSLEER. Here the CDR3 reads CASSQDAGSHNEQFF. CDR3 coding DNA: TGCGCCAGCAGCCAAGATGCAGGGTCCCACAATGAGCAGTTCTTC.

The gene calls are TRBV7-9 and TRBJ2-5, with D possibly TRBD1 on 5 matching bases. Germline V gene lookup returns CDR1 SEHNR and CDR2 FQNEAQ (reference sequence). V was shortened by 1 base and J by 5 bases, with 11 bases between the two germline ends. The CDR3 runs to 14 residues. In nucleotides, the CDR3 is TGTGCCAGCAGCTTAGGGCAGGGAAGTGAGACCCAGTACTTC. Translating gives CASSLGQGSETQYF.

The chain uses TRBV7-6 and TRBJ2-7; no clear D gene. V dropped 0 bases and J dropped 0 bases, with 12 bases sitting between them. Germline V CDR1 and CDR2: SGHVS, FNYEAQ. CDR3 size: 16 residues. CDR3 in DNA: TGTGCCAGCAGCTTAGCGTCTCGAGATAGCTCCTACGAGCAGTACTTC. Translated: CASSLASRDSSYEQYF.

The rearrangement uses TRBV7-9 and TRBJ1-2, with no clear D. This CDR3 comprises 12 residues. Germline lookup yields CDR1 SEHNR and CDR2 FQNEAQ (reference sequence). Trimming removed 8 bases from V and 2 bases from J, with 9 bases in between. CDR3 amino acids: CASGRGNYGYTF. The CDR3 DNA sequence: TGTGCCAGCGGGAGAGGGAACTATGGCTACACCTTC.

V gene TRBV15 combines with J gene TRBJ2-5; D gene unclear. This CDR3 contains 15 residues. The germline V gene encodes CDR1 LNHNV and CDR2 YYDKDF (reference sequence). V lost 6 bases and J 0 bases, leaving 14 bases between the germline ends. The CDR3 coding sequence is TGTGCCACCAGTTTCACAGAAGGATACCAAGAGACCCAGTACTTC. It encodes CATSFTEGYQETQYF.

The chain couples TRBV5-4 to TRBJ2-1; D perhaps matches TRBD2 (5 bases). V gave up 3 bases and J gave up 8 bases, with 18 bases separating them. CDR3 length: 15 amino acids. Germline V lookup: CDR1 SGHNT, CDR2 YYREEE (reference sequence). The CDR3 coding sequence is TGTGCCAGCAGCTCCTTAGCGAGCTCCATCCATGAGCAGTTCTTC. It translates to CASSSLASSIHEQFF.

This rearrangement joins TRBV9 to TRBJ2-1; D call uncertain. Germline assignment: CDR1 SGDLS and CDR2 YYNGEE. The CDR3 totals 13 residues. The ends were cut back, 2 bases at V and 5 bases at J, with 8 bases in the middle. CDR3 loop: CASSVIPDNEQFF. Written as DNA, the CDR3 is TGTGCCAGCAGCGTTATCCCCGACAATGAGCAGTTCTTC. The full variable domain, in which reference TRBV9 and TRBJ2-1 provide the parts outside the CDR3, is DSGVTQTPKHLITATGQRVTLRCSPRSGDLSVYWYQQSLDQGLQFLIQYYNGEERAKGNILERFSAQQFPDLHSELNLSSLELGDSALYFCASSVIPDNEQFFGPGTRLTVL.

The chain joins TRBV12-5 to TRBJ2-7, with D perhaps matching TRBD1 (6 bases). Trimming left V 0 bases short and J 5 bases short, with 14 bases between. Germline V CDR1 and CDR2: LGHNT, FRNRAP. This CDR3 has 15 amino acids. The CDR3 sequence: CASGLVIYRVNEQYF. The CDR3 nucleotides are TGTGCTAGTGGTTTGGTGATTTACAGGGTAAACGAGCAGTACTTC.

This clone was detected a few times. The gene calls are TRBV6-1 and TRBJ1-4; 12 bases agree with TRBD1. Unmatched junction bases numbered 5, after V lost 4 bases and J lost 5 bases. The CDR3 has 16 residues. Per the germline V gene, CDR1 is MNHNS and CDR2 is SASEGT. This CDR3 reads CASSGRDRGRNEKLFF. CDR3 bases: TGTGCCAGCAGTGGCCGGGACAGGGGGCGGAATGAAAAACTGTTTTTT.

The V gene is TRBV4-1, the J gene TRBJ2-5; 10 bases are a match to TRBD1. This CDR3 spans 16 amino acids. The trim removed 0 bases at V and 1 base at J, leaving 2 bases unmatched. CDR1 is MGHRA, CDR2 YSYEKL, per germline. The CDR3, as DNA: TGCGCCAGCAGCCAAGAAGGGACAGGGGTCCAAGAGACCCAGTACTTC. Its translation is CASSQEGTGVQETQYF.

A few counts support this clone. The genes are TRBV5-8 and TRBJ1-1; D call uncertain. V lost 1 base, J lost 1 base, and 8 bases lay in between. CDR3 length equals 14 residues. Germline-derived CDR1 and CDR2 are SGHTS and YDEGEE. In DNA, the CDR3 is TGTGCCAGCAGCTTGTTTGCAGGGAACACTGAAGCTTTCTTT. Its protein is CASSLFAGNTEAFF.

This clone was counted a few times. The V gene is TRBV19, the J gene TRBJ2-7, with D uncertain. The length of the CDR3 is 16 residues. Per germline, CDR1 LNHDA and CDR2 SQIVND (reference sequence). V lost 1 base and J 2 bases, leaving 15 bases between the germline ends. In DNA form, the CDR3 reads TGTGCCAGTAGTATAGGACGCCAGTGGAGCACCTACGAGCAGTACTTC. Residues: CASSIGRQWSTYEQYF.

The V gene is TRBV27, the J gene TRBJ2-2, with 7 bases lining up with TRBD2. Germline V gene data show CDR1 as MNHEY and CDR2 as SMNVEV (reference sequence). The CDR3 runs 17 residues. Unmatched junction bases numbered 14, after V lost 4 bases and J lost 6 bases. CDR3 sequence reads: CASSSYGGLLNAGELFF. The CDR3 bases are TGTGCCAGCAGTTCATACGGGGGACTATTAAACGCCGGGGAGCTGTTTTTT.

The V call is TRBV7-3, the J call TRBJ2-2, with 7 bases that match TRBD2. Germline V lookup: CDR1 SGHTA, CDR2 FQGTGA. The CDR3 runs to 14 residues. V was clipped by 5 bases and J by 4 bases; unmatched bases: 4. The CDR3 DNA reads as TGTGCCAGCAGCCCCGGGACTATCACCGGGGAGCTGTTTTTT. Translation gives CASSPGTITGELFF. Complete variable domain (other parts from reference TRBV7-3 and TRBJ2-2): GAGVSQTPSNKVTEKGKYVELRCDPISGHTALYWYRQSLGQGPEFLIYFQGTGAADDSGLPNDRFFAVRPEGSVSTLKIQRTERGDSAVYLCASSPGTITGELFFGEGSRLTVL.

This chain joins TRBV2 and TRBJ1-2, with 7 bases matching TRBD1. The V gene's germline CDR1 is SNHLY and CDR2 FYNNEI. The CDR3 runs to 12 residues. Trimming at V came to 7 bases and at J to 8 bases, leaving 7 bases not matched to a gene. CDR3 in amino acids: CASIHRGHGYTF. Here the CDR3 DNA reads TGTGCCAGCATACACAGGGGACACGGCTACACCTTC.

In this sample, this clone turned up a few times. This rearrangement joins TRBV5-1 to TRBJ2-3; TRBD1 might be the D (5 bases). Germline values: CDR1 SGHRS, CDR2 YFSETQ. Trimming pared 2 bases from V and 0 bases from J, leaving 13 bases between. The CDR3 covers 16 residues. The CDR3 reads CASSFRQLSSTDTQYF. The CDR3 nucleotides are TGCGCCAGCAGCTTTAGACAGCTATCTAGCACAGATACGCAGTATTTT.

The sample holds a few counts of this clone. The genes are TRBV19 and TRBJ2-5; TRBD2 agrees at 10 bases. Germline V gene sequence: CDR1 LNHDA, CDR2 SQIVND (reference sequence). Trimming cost V 4 bases and J 5 bases; bases outside gene matches: 7. The CDR3 is 15 residues long. Written as DNA, the CDR3 is TGTGCCAGTAGTACTACTAGCGGGGCGGTGGAGACCCAGTACTTC. Its protein is CASSTTSGAVETQYF.

This clone was seen a handful of times. The genes are TRBV30 and TRBJ1-5, with no clear D. The germline V gene has CDR1 GTSNPN and CDR2 SVGIG (reference sequence). The CDR3 extends over 13 amino acids. V lost 1 base and J 2 bases, leaving 6 bases between the germline ends. The CDR3, as DNA: TGTGCCTGGAGTGGAGTGGGCAATCAGCCCCAGCATTTT. Its translation is CAWSGVGNQPQHF. Together with reference TRBV30 and TRBJ1-5, the CDR3 gives the full variable domain: SQTIHQWPATLVQPVGSPLSLECTVEGTSNPNLYWYRQAAGRGLQLLFYSVGIGQISSEVPQNLSASRPQDRQFILSSKKLLLSDSGFYLCAWSGVGNQPQHFGDGTRLSIL.

The chain links TRBV27 to TRBJ2-4, with D possibly matching TRBD1 (6 bases). This CDR3 contains 16 residues. Deletions cut 2 bases from V and 0 bases from J, with 11 bases between. CDR1 and CDR2 (germline): MNHEY, SMNVEV (reference sequence). Here the CDR3 DNA reads TGTGCCAGCAGTTTAGGGGGCAGGGGAGCCAAAAACATTCAGTACTTC. It translates to CASSLGGRGAKNIQYF.

The V gene is TRBV7-9, the J gene TRBJ1-1; the D is unclear. The CDR3 is 12 amino acids. V lost 1 base, J lost 11 bases, and 11 bases lay in between. Germline loops: CDR1 SEHNR, CDR2 FQNEAQ (reference sequence). This CDR3 reads CASSLGGQVAFF. CDR3 sequence (DNA): TGTGCCAGCAGCTTAGGAGGGCAGGTCGCTTTCTTT.

This clone was counted between two and nine times. The chain is built from TRBV5-1 and TRBJ2-3; 7 bases align to TRBD1. CDR1 is SGHRS and CDR2 is YFSETQ in the germline V gene. With 2 bases clipped from V and 3 bases from J, the junction kept 3 bases outside the gene matches. The length of the CDR3 is 14 residues. Written as DNA, the CDR3 is TGCGCCAGCAGCTTAAGGGGGCAGACAGATACGCAGTATTTT. Protein: CASSLRGQTDTQYF.